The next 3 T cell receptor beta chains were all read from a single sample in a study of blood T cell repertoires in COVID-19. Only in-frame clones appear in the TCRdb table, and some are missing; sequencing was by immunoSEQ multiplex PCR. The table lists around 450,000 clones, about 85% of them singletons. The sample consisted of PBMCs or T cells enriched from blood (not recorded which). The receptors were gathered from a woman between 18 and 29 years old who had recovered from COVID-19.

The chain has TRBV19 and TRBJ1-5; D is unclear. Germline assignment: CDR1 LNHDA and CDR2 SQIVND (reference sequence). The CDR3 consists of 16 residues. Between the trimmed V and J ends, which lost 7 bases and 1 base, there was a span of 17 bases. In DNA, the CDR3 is TGTGCCAGTATCCCTACGTCGGGTCTAAGCAATCAGCCCCAGCATTTT. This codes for CASIPTSGLSNQPQHF.

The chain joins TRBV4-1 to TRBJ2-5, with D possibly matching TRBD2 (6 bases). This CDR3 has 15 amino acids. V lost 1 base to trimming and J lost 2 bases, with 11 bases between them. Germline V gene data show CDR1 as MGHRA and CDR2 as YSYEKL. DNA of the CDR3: TGCGCCAGCAGCCAAGCAGGACTACCTCAAGAGACCCAGTACTTC. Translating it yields CASSQAGLPQETQYF.

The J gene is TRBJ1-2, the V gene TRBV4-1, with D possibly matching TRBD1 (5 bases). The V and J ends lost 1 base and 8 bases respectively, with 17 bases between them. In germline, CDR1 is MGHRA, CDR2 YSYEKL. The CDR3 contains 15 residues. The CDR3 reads CASSQGLQDPRGYTF. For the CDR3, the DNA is TGCGCCAGCAGCCAAGGGCTACAGGACCCCAGGGGCTACACCTTC.